This TCR beta chain was obtained from a study of cytomegalovirus exposure and HLA in healthy donors. This clone turned up a few times. The antigen is unknown. The CDR3 runs to 13 residues. Trimming left V 4 bases short and J 6 bases short, with 12 bases between. Per the germline V gene, CDR1 is GTSNPN and CDR2 is SVGIG (reference sequence). 13 Jbeta primers and 60 Vbeta primers were used for the PCR. Original methodology: Later work found 65 million to 100 million unique TCR beta chains, with roughly 11 million shared. Repertoires were generated with immunoSEQ multiplex PCR, while TCRdb's copy carries only in-frame clones and drops some. V, J and clone size reflect that table, while D and trimming were determined from the DNA. The repertoire holds about 95,000 clones, with around 72% as singletons. Study outcomes and limitations: TCR beta V segments were, for the most part, productive about 87% or about 30% of the time in an earlier analysis.

Sequenced: PBMCs. The gene calls are TRBV30 and TRBJ2-2, with D perhaps TRBD2 (7 bases). The receptor's source is a man between 18 and 29 years old in good health and CMV-seropositive. The CDR3: CAWNAGASGELFF. CDR3 bases: TGTGCCTGGAATGCGGGGGCGTCCGGGGAGCTGTTTTTT.